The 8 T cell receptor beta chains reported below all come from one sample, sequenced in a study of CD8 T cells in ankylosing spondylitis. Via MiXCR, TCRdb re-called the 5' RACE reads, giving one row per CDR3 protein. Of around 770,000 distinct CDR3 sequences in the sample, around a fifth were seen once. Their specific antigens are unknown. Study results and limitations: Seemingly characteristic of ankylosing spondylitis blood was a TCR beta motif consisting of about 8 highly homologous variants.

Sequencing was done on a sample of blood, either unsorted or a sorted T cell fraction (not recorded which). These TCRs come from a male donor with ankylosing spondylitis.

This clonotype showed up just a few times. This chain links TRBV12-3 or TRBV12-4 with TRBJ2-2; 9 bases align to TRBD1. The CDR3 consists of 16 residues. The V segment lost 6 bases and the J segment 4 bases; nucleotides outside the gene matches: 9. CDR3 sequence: CASRPGTGLGTGELFF. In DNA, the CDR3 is TGTGCCAGCAGGCCCGGGACAGGGTTGGGCACCGGGGAGCTGTTTTTT.

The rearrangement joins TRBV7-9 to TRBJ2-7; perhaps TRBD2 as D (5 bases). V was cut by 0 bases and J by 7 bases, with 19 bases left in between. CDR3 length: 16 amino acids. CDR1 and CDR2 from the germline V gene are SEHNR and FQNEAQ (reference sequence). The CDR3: CASSLALAGYYGEQYF. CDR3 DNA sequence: TGTGCCAGCAGCTTAGCGCTGGCGGGTTATTATGGGGAGCAGTACTTC.

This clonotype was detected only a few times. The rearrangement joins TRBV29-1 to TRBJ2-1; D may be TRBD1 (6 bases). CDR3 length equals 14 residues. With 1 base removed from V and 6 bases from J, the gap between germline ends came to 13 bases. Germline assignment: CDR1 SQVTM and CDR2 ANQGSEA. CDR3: CSVEAGLGGNEQFF. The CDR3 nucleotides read TGCAGCGTTGAAGCCGGATTAGGGGGCAATGAGCAGTTCTTC.

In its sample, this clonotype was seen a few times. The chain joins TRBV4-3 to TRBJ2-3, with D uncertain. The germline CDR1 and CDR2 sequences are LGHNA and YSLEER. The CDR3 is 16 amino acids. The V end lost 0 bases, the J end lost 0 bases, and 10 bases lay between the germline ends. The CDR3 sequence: CASSQDRHSSTDTQYF. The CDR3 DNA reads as TGCGCCAGCAGCCAAGATAGACACTCTAGCACAGATACGCAGTATTTT.

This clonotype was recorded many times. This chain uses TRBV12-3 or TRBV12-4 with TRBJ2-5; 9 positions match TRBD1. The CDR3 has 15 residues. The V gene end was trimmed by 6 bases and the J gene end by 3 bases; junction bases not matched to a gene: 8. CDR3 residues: CASRPPGTGKETQYF. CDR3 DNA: TGTGCCAGCAGACCCCCCGGGACAGGGAAAGAGACCCAGTACTTC.

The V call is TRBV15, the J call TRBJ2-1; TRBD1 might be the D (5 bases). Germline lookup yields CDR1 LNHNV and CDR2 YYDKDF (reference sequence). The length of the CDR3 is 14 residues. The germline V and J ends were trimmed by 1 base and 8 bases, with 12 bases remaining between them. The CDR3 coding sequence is TGTGCCACCAGCAGAGGGGATTGGGGCGATGAGCAGTTCTTC. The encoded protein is CATSRGDWGDEQFF.

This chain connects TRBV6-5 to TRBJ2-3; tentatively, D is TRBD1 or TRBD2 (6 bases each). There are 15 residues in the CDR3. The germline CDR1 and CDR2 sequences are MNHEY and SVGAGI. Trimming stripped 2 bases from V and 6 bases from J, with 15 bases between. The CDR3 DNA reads TGTGCCAGCAGTTACGGGGGGCTAGCGTCGGATACGCAGTATTTT. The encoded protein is CASSYGGLASDTQYF.

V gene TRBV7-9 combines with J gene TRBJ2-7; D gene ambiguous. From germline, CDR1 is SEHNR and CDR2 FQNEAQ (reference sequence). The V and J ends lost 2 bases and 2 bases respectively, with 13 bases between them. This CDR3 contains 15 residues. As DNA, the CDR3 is TGTGCCAGCAGCTTACTGGACCATAACCCCTACGAGCAGTACTTC. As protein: CASSLLDHNPYEQYF.